This passage covers 6 T cell receptor beta chains from one sample sequenced in a study of shared clonotypes between healthy human individuals. Clones were read by immunoSEQ multiplex PCR, and TCRdb kept only the in-frame ones, dropping some. The data contain some 1,400,000 clones, 95% to 97% of them seen just once; the ten biggest clones take up 1.2%. The sample taken for sequencing was naive CD4+ T cells sorted from blood. Subset in this sample: CD45RA+ positively selected. These receptors were taken from a man younger than 40 in good health.

The rearrangement uses TRBV18 and TRBJ2-7; unclear D gene. The CDR3 spans 13 residues. Trimming shortened V by 1 base and J by 2 bases, and 6 bases separated the two germline ends. Germline values: CDR1 KGHSH, CDR2 LQKENI. CDR3 bases: TGTGCCAGCTCACCACAGGCAGCCTACGAGCAGTACTTC. It specifies CASSPQAAYEQYF.

V and J are TRBV13 and TRBJ2-7; perhaps TRBD2 as D (6 bases). CDR1 is PRHDT and CDR2 is FYEKMQ in the germline V gene (reference sequence). The CDR3 extends over 16 amino acids. The V and J ends lost 4 bases and 2 bases respectively, with 18 bases between them. CDR3 nucleotide sequence: TGTGCCAGCAGCTCCCGGGACTGGCTTTTCCCCTACGAGCAGTACTTC. Protein: CASSSRDWLFPYEQYF.

The genes are TRBV11-2 and TRBJ2-7; D is unresolved. The CDR3 runs to 13 residues. In germline, CDR1 is SGHAT, CDR2 FQNNGV. The germline V and J ends were trimmed by 2 bases and 4 bases, with 9 bases remaining between them. The CDR3 DNA follows: TGTGCCAGCAGCTTAAGACGGCCGTACGAGCAGTACTTC. Its translation: CASSLRRPYEQYF.

A single count supports this clone. The chain has TRBV29-1 and TRBJ2-3, with TRBD2 identical over 7 bases. The trim removed 4 bases at V and 3 bases at J, leaving 7 bases unmatched. Germline V CDR1 and CDR2: SQVTM, ANQGSEA. This CDR3 has 14 amino acids. CDR3 in amino acids: CSVGWRLATDTQYF. The CDR3, as DNA: TGCAGCGTTGGGTGGAGACTAGCAACAGATACGCAGTATTTT.

Remarks on this clone: At one of its ends the junction is not consistent with the germline gene, which may arise from a read error. J is TRBJ2-1 and V is TRBV28; D is unclear. Germline lookup yields CDR1 MDHEN and CDR2 SYDVKM. CDR3 length equals 15 residues. The CDR3 coding sequence is TGTGCAAGCAGTTTCCAGCTGAGCTCCTACAATGAGCAGTTCTTC. Translation gives CASSFQLSSYNEQFF.

The chain combines TRBV28 with TRBJ2-2, with a possible D match to TRBD1 (6 bases). The CDR3 contains 17 residues. From germline, CDR1 is MDHEN and CDR2 SYDVKM. V was clipped by 4 bases and J by 2 bases, with 17 bases between them. CDR3 sequence (DNA): TGTGCCAGCAGTTCTACACAGGGACACCTTAACACCGGGGAGCTGTTTTTT. Amino acids: CASSSTQGHLNTGELFF. The complete variable domain, with remaining parts taken from reference TRBV28 and TRBJ2-2, reads DVKVTQSSRYLVKRTGEKVFLECVQDMDHENMFWYRQDPGLGLRLIYFSYDVKMKEKGDIPEGYSVSREKKERFSLILESASTNQTSMYLCASSSTQGHLNTGELFFGEGSRLTVL.